The rows below give T cell receptor beta chains drawn from one sample of a study of blood T cell repertoires in COVID-19. This table comes from immunoSEQ multiplex PCR, and its TCRdb copy is limited to in-frame clones, with some not included. The table has 250,000 to 300,000 clones, 80% to 85% seen once. The source material was PBMCs or T cells enriched from blood (not recorded which). All receptors come from a man aged 40-49 years who had been exposed to COVID-19. CDR3s include the opening cysteine and the closing phenylalanine or tryptophan. Fields, in order: V gene, CDR3 protein.

v_gene: TRBV4-2; CDR3aa: CASSQDWLVSTDTQYF
v_gene: TRBV19; CDR3aa: CASSRFPGSADTGELFF
v_gene: TRBV7-9; CDR3aa: CASSLGVGGLPGSYSPLHF
v_gene: TRBV12-3/TRBV12-4; CDR3aa: CASRLGGNTEAFF
v_gene: TRBV6-5; CDR3aa: CASSQDRVSEAFF
v_gene: TRBV6-6; CDR3aa: CASNGQGTNTEAFF
v_gene: TRBV5-1; CDR3aa: CASSFGGSEKLFF
v_gene: TRBV19; CDR3aa: CASSINGITNTGELFF
v_gene: TRBV29-1; CDR3aa: CSVAHRLVFPYEQYF
v_gene: TRBV12-3/TRBV12-4; CDR3aa: CASTPGITTEAFF
v_gene: TRBV7-3; CDR3aa: CASSLALARDNEQFF
v_gene: TRBV7-9; CDR3aa: CASSSQRQGAEKLFF
v_gene: TRBV6-1; CDR3aa: CASSEREGGYGYTF
v_gene: TRBV6-1; CDR3aa: CASSESLGGALSYEQYF
v_gene: TRBV27; CDR3aa: CASSGVRTIAEAFF
v_gene: TRBV5-5; CDR3aa: CASSGENEKLFF
v_gene: TRBV14; CDR3aa: CASSHRDRHGYTF
v_gene: TRBV7-9; CDR3aa: CASSSPGTEAFF
v_gene: TRBV6-5; CDR3aa: CASSPPGYEQYF
v_gene: TRBV19; CDR3aa: CASSSPGTSSYEQYF
v_gene: TRBV10-3; CDR3aa: CAISWKSGTRSGANVLTF
v_gene: TRBV5-1; CDR3aa: CASRGQGFGANVLTF
v_gene: TRBV3-1/TRBV3-2; CDR3aa: CASSQDGETNEKLFF
v_gene: TRBV20-1; CDR3aa: CSASLDRGRTDTQYF
v_gene: TRBV15; CDR3aa: CATSRSPSERQYF
v_gene: TRBV30; CDR3aa: CAWMNGLGGQETQYF
v_gene: TRBV2; CDR3aa: CASRVTGNSPLHF
v_gene: TRBV9; CDR3aa: CASSVVGGGQTQYF